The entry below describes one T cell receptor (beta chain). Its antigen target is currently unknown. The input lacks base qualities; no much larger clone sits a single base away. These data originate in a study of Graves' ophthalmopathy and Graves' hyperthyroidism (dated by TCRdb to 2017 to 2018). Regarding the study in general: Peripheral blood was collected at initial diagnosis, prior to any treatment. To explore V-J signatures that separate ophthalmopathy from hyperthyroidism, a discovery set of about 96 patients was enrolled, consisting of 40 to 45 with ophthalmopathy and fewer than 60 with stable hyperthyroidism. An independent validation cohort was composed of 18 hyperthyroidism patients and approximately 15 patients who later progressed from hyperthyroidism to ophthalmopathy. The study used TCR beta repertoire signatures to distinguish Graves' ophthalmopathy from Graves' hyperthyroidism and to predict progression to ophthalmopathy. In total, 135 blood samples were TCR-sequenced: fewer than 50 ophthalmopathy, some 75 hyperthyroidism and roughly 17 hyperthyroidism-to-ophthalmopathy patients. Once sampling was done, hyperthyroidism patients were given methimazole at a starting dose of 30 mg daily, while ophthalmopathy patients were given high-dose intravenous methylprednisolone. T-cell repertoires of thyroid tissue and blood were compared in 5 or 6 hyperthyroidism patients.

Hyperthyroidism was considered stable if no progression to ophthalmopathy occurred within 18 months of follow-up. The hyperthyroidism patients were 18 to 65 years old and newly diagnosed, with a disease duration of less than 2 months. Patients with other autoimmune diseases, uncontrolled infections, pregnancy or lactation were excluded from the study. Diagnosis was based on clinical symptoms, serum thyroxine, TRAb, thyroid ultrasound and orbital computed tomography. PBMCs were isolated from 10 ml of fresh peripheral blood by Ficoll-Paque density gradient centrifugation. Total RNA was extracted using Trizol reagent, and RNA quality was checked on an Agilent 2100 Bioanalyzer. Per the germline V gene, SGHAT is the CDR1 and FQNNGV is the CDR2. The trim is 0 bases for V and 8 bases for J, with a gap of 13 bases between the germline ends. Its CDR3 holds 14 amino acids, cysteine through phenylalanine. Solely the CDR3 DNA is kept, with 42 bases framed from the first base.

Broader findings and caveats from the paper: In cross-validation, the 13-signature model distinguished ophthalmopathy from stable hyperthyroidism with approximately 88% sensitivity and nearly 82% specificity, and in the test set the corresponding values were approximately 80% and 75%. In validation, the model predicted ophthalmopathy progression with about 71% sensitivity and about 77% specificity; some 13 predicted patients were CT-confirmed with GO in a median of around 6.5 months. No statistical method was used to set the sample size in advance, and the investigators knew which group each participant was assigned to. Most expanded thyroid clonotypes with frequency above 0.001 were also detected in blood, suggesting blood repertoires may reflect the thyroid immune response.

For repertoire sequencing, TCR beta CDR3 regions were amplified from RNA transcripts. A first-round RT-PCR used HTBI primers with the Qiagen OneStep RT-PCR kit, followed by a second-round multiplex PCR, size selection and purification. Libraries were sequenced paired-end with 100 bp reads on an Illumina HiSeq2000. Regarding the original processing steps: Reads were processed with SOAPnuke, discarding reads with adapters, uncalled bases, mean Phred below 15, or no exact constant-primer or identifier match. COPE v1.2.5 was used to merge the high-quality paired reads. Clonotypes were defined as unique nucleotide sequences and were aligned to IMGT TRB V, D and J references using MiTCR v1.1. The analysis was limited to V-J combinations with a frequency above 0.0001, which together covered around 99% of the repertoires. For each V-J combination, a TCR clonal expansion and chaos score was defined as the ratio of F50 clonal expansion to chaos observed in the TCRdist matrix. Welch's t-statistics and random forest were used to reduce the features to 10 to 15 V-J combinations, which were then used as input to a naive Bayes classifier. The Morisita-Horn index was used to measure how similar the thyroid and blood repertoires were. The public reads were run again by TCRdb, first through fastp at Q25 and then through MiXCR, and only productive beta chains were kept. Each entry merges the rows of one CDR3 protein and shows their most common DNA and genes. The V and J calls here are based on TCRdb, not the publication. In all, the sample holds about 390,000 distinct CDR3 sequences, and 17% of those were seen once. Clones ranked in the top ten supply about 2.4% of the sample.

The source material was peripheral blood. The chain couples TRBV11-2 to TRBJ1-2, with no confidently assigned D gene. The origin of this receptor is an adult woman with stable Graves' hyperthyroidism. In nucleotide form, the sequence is TGTGCCAGCAGCTTAGAGGCAGTCACTACCGGCTACACCTTC. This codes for CASSLEAVTTGYTF.